These 12 T cell receptor beta chains originate from one sample sequenced in a study of CD4 T cells in relation to SARS-CoV-2 and coronaviruses. The antigens for these receptors are not known. Unexposed donor CD4+ T cells date from 2011-2018, before the COVID-19 pandemic. After approximately 10 days of culture, CD4+ T cells were isolated. Only in-frame clones appear in the TCRdb table, and some are missing; sequencing was by immunoSEQ multiplex PCR. The table shows approximately 30,000 clones, with about 79% occurring only once. Sequenced material: CD4+ T cells from PBMCs, cultured in vitro. The receptors here all came from a human donor in good health.

This chain connects TRBV19 to TRBJ2-2; 8 bases line up with TRBD1. With 8 bases clipped from V and 1 base from J, the junction kept 0 bases outside the gene matches. Germline loops: CDR1 LNHDA, CDR2 SQIVND (reference sequence). The CDR3 sequence is 13 residues long. The CDR3 DNA is TGTGCCAGTGGACAGGGGAACACCGGGGAGCTGTTTTTT. This codes for CASGQGNTGELFF.

The chain's CDR3 is CASSKDGDNEQFF. CDR3 DNA sequence: TGTGCCAGCAGCAAAGATGGAGACAATGAGCAGTTCTTC. This chain joins TRBV21-1 and TRBJ2-1; TRBD2 reflects the table's D call only, with no check against the DNA. TRBV21-1 is noted as a pseudogene. The CDR3 consists of 13 residues.

The CDR3 sequence: CASSLGQGRDTQYF. CDR3 coding DNA: TGCGCCAGCAGCTTGGGACAGGGGCGAGATACGCAGTATTTT. The genes are TRBV5-1 and TRBJ2-3; 8 nucleotides align to TRBD1. Germline CDR1 SGHRS, CDR2 YFSETQ. With V trimmed by 0 bases and J by 5 bases, 2 bases remained unmatched. This CDR3 region has 14 residues.

The chain recombines TRBV5-5 with TRBJ1-2; the match to TRBD1 covers 7 bases. The CDR3 contains 15 residues. Germline assignment: CDR1 SGHKS and CDR2 YYEKEE (reference sequence). V was clipped by 3 bases and J by 2 bases; unmatched bases: 7. Here the CDR3 DNA reads TGTGCCAGCAGCTGGGGACAGAATCAGAACTATGGCTACACCTTC. Its protein product is CASSWGQNQNYGYTF.

The chain combines TRBV9 with TRBJ1-3, with D perhaps matching TRBD1 (5 bases). CDR1 and CDR2 from the germline V gene are SGDLS and YYNGEE. The CDR3 is made up of 15 amino acids. V lost 1 base and J lost 3, with 11 bases in between. CDR3: CASSVQSGYGNTIYF. CDR3 DNA sequence: TGTGCCAGCAGCGTACAATCAGGGTATGGAAACACCATATATTTT.

This clone showed up just a few times. This chain's CDR3 is CASSFPSQGYEQYF. The CDR3 DNA sequence: TGTGCCAGCAGCTTTCCCTCGCAGGGGTACGAGCAGTACTTC. The rearrangement uses TRBV7-8 and TRBJ2-7, with a tentative D call TRBD1 (6 bases). Germline lookup yields CDR1 SGHVS and CDR2 FQNEAQ. Trimming removed 3 bases at V and 4 bases at J, with 13 bases between. The CDR3 covers 14 residues.

The chain couples TRBV15 to TRBJ2-7; perhaps TRBD1 as D (6 bases). The germline CDR1 and CDR2 sequences are LNHNV and YYDKDF (reference sequence). This CDR3 comprises 13 residues. With 3 bases removed from V and 6 bases from J, the gap between germline ends came to 12 bases. The CDR3 DNA reads TGTGCCACCAGCAGGACGACAGGAGCCGAGCAGTACTTC. Protein: CATSRTTGAEQYF.

The V and J genes are TRBV4-1 and TRBJ2-7, with 8 bases fitting TRBD2. Germline CDR1 and CDR2: MGHRA and YSYEKL. V gave up 4 bases and J gave up 2 bases; unmatched junction bases: 7. The CDR3 contains 15 residues. As DNA, the CDR3 is TGCGCCAGCAGCCCACTTGTAGCGGGGCCCTACGAGCAGTACTTC. Its protein product is CASSPLVAGPYEQYF.

The chain is built from TRBV3-1 (or the pseudogene TRBV3-2) and TRBJ2-1, with TRBD2 identical over 7 bases. Germline lookup yields CDR1 LGHDT and CDR2 YNNKEL (reference sequence). V was clipped by 1 base and J by 10 bases; unmatched bases: 10. The CDR3 runs to 15 residues. This CDR3 reads CASSQGTRVGGEQFF. The CDR3 DNA reads TGTGCCAGCAGCCAAGGGACTAGAGTCGGTGGGGAGCAGTTCTTC.

The rearrangement links TRBV7-6 to TRBJ2-1, with 10 nucleotides matching TRBD2. With V trimmed by 6 bases and J by 6 bases, 8 bases remained unmatched. Germline-derived CDR1 and CDR2 are SGHVS and FNYEAQ. The CDR3 has 15 residues. Here the CDR3 reads CASSQRTSGRNEQFF. DNA of the CDR3: TGTGCCAGCAGTCAGCGGACTAGCGGTCGCAATGAGCAGTTCTTC.

V and J are TRBV12-5 and TRBJ1-1; TRBD1 matches at 9 bases. Germline lookup yields CDR1 LGHNT and CDR2 FRNRAP. This CDR3 has 12 amino acids. Trimming removed 6 bases from V and 11 bases from J; junction bases left unmatched: 7. CDR3 nucleotides: TGTGCTAGTGGGCACTACAGGGGGCACGCTTTCTTT. Amino acids: CASGHYRGHAFF.

This clone was seen only once. The rearrangement joins TRBV5-6 to TRBJ1-3, with a tentative D call TRBD1 (5 bases). The V end lost 7 bases, the J end lost 10 bases, and 15 bases lay between the germline ends. This CDR3 region has 12 residues. Per the germline V gene, CDR1 is SGHDT and CDR2 is YYEEEE. CDR3 in amino acids: CASGVGAVTIYF. As DNA, the CDR3 is TGTGCCAGCGGAGTTGGGGCCGTGACCATATATTTT.